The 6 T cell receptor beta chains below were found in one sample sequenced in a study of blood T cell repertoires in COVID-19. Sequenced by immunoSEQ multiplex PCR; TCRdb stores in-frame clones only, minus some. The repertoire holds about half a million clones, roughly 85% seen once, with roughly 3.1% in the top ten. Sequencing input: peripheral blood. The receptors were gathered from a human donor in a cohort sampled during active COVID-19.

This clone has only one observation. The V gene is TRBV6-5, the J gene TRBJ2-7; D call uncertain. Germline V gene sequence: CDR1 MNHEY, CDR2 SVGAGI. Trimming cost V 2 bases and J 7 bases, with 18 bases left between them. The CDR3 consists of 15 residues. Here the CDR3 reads CASSYDDLYAGEQYF. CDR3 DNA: TGTGCCAGCAGTTACGACGATCTATACGCCGGGGAGCAGTACTTC.

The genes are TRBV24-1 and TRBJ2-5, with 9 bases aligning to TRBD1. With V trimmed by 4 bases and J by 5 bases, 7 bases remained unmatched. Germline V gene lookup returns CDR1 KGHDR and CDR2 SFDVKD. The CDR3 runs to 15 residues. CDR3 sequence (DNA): TGTGCCACCAGTGACGGCCGGGACAGGGTCGAGACCCAGTACTTC. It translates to CATSDGRDRVETQYF.

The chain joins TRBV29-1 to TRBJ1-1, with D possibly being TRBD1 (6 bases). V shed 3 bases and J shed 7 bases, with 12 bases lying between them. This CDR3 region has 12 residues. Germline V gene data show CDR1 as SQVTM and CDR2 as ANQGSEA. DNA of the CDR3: TGCAGCGTTGACCTACAGGGTAATGAAGCTTTCTTT. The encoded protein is CSVDLQGNEAFF.

The CDR3 spells CASRLGQTTSEQYF. In nucleotides, the CDR3 is TGTGCCAGCAGGCTGGGACAGACTACGTCGGAGCAGTACTTC. This chain uses TRBV27 with TRBJ2-7; 7 bases line up with TRBD1. Germline CDR1 reads MNHEY; CDR2 reads SMNVEV (reference sequence). V shed 6 bases and J 7 bases; nucleotides not matched to a gene: 12. The CDR3 loop spans 14 amino acids.

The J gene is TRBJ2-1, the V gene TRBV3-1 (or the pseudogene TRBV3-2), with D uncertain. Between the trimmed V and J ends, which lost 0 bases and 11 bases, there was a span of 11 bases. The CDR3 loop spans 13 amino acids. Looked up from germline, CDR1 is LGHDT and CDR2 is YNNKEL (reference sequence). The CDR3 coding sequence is TGTGCCAGCAGCCAAGATCGAATAGCCCAGCAGTTCTTC. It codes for CASSQDRIAQQFF.

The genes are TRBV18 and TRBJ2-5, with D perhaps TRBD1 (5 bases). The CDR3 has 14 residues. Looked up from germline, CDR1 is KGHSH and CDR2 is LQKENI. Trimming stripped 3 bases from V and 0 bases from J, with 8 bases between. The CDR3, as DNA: TGTGCCAGCTCACCCCAGGGCCACCAAGAGACCCAGTACTTC. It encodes CASSPQGHQETQYF.